This T cell receptor (beta chain) was documented in a study of blood T cell repertoires in COVID-19. Study-level background: Some COVID-19 samples were acute and others convalescent; all came from the United States, Italy and Spain.

Germline CDR1 and CDR2: SEHNR and FQNEAQ (reference sequence). The CDR3 extends over 16 amino acids. After removal of 2 bases from V and 2 bases from J, the junction contained 7 bases not matched to a gene. As processed by the authors: The authors estimated nucleated cell counts from reference gene primer amplification. Method: immunoSEQ multiplex PCR; TCRdb's copy keeps in-frame clones and lacks some. The V and J calls and the clone size are those of that table, but D and trimming were determined from the DNA. The table shows 150,000 to 160,000 clones, with 75% to 90% occurring only once. The chain combines TRBV7-9 with TRBJ2-3; TRBD1 matches at 7 bases. This receptor was obtained from a woman aged 65 to 85 with acute or convalescent COVID-19. Sequencing used peripheral blood. The CDR3 DNA reads as TGTGCCAGCAGCTTATCGGGACAGATTTTCACAGATACGCAGTATTTT. It yields the protein CASSLSGQIFTDTQYF.